This TCR beta chain comes out of a study of cytomegalovirus exposure and HLA in healthy donors. This CDR3 spans 12 amino acids. The V and J ends lost 7 bases and 8 bases respectively, with 14 bases between them. CDR1 and CDR2 from the germline V gene are MDHEN and SYDVKM. The PCR used 60 Vbeta and 13 Jbeta primers. The data were produced by immunoSEQ multiplex PCR, yet TCRdb's version contains in-frame clones alone and is incomplete. The sample has around 140,000 clones, roughly 80% seen once; the top ten hold more than 1.5%. Notes on this clone: The antigen remains unidentified.

Study-wide findings and caveats: For TCR beta chains, V- and J-gene trimming was later linked to a missense DCLRE1C variant.

V and J are TRBV28 and TRBJ1-2, with D possibly being TRBD1 (5 bases). The clonotype comes from a man in his forties in good health and CMV-seronegative. Specimen: PBMCs. CDR3 DNA: TGTGCCAGCACCTACAGGCTTGGGGGCTACACCTTC. Translation: CASTYRLGGYTF.